This TCR beta chain is from a study of blood T cell repertoires in COVID-19. At the level of the study: Samples of COVID-19 (acute and convalescent) were obtained from the United States, Italy and Spain.

The germline V and J ends were trimmed by 2 bases and 3 bases, with 20 bases remaining between them. The CDR3 spans 17 residues. The V gene's germline CDR1 is MNHNS and CDR2 SASEGT. All recovered Cohort 3 donors got two negative PCRs, got clearance, or saw symptom resolution. The protocol was immunoSEQ multiplex PCR, while the TCRdb copy is restricted to in-frame clones and leaves out a portion. The data contain about 270,000 clones, 88% of them singletons. The TCR was taken from a woman aged 30 to 39 who had recovered from COVID-19. The chain employs TRBV6-1 and TRBJ2-7; D perhaps matches TRBD2 (6 bases). The sample was PBMCs or T cells enriched from blood (not recorded which). The CDR3 DNA is TGTGCCAGCAGTGAATCCACAGGCGGAGGGGCGATCTACGAGCAGTACTTC. Translating gives CASSESTGGGAIYEQYF.